There are a few counts of the clone carrying this T cell receptor (beta chain). Its antigen is as yet unknown. Indicated time point: patch test 1, 2 weeks after DPC sensitization. Sample treatment: therapeutic diphenylcyclopropenone sensitization with weekly scalp DPC. Patients had alopecia, were aged 18 to 70, and were not pregnant. These data come from a study of human T cells and chemical hapten exposure. Findings and limits, study-wide: TCRs exceeding a frequency of 1 in 1000 stayed unchanged under DPC sensitization.

CDR1 is LNHDA and CDR2 is SQIVND in the germline V gene (reference sequence). V was shortened by 5 bases and J by 0 bases, with 17 bases between the two germline ends. This CDR3 is 18 amino acids long. TCRdb reprocessed the RACE reads via MiXCR and lists one record per CDR3 protein. Of 180,000 or so distinct CDR3 sequences detected, about a fifth appear once; the ten largest clones hold about 7%. This chain connects TRBV19 to TRBJ2-6; D not resolved. The source was whole blood, collected in connection with sensitization to the hapten diphenylcyclopropenone (DPC). This clonotype was obtained from a woman aged 50 to 60 with alopecia areata. Some clones in this sample may be carry-over from other donors' samples. CDR3 coding DNA: TGTGCCAGTAGTCGGGCAGGAGCGAGTTTCTCTGGGGCCAACGTCCTGACTTTC. Protein product: CASSRAGASFSGANVLTF.